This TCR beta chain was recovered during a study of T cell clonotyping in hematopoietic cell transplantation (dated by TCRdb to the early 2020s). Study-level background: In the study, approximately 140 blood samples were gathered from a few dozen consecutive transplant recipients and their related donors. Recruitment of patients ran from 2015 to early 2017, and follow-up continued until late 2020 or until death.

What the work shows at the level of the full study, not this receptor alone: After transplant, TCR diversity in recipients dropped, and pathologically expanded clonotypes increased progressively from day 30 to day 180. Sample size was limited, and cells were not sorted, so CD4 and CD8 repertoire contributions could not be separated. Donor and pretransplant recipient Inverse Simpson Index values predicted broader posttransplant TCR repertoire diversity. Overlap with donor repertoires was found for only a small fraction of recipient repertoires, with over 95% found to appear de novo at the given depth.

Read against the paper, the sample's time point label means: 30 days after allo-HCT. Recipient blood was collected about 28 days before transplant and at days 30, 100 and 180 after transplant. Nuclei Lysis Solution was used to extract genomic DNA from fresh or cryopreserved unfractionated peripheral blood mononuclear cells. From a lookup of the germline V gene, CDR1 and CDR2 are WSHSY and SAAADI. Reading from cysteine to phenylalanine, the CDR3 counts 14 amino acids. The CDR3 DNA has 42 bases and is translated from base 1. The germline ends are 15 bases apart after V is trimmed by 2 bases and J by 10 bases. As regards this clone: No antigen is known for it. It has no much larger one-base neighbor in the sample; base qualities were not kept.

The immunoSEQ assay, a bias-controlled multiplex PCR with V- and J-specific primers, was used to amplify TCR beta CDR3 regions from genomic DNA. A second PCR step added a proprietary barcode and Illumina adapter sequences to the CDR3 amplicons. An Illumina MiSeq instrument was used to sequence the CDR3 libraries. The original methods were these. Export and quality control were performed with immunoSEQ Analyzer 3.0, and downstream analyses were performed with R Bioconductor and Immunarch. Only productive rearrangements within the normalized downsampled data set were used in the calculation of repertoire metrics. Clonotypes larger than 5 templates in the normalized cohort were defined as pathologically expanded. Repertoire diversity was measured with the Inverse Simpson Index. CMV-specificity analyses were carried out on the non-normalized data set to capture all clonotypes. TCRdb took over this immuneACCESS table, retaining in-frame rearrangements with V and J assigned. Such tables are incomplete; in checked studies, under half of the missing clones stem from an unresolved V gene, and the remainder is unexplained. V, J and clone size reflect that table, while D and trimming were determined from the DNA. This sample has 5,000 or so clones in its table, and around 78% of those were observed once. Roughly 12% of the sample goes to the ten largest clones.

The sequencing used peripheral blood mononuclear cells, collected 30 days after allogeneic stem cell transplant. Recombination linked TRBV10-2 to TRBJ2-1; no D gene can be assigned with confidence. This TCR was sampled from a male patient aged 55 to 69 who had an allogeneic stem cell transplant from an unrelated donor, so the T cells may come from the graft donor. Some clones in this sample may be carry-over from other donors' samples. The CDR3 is CASSETPRVGEQFF. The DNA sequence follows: TGCGCCAGCAGTGAGACCCCACGGGTAGGGGAGCAGTTCTTC.